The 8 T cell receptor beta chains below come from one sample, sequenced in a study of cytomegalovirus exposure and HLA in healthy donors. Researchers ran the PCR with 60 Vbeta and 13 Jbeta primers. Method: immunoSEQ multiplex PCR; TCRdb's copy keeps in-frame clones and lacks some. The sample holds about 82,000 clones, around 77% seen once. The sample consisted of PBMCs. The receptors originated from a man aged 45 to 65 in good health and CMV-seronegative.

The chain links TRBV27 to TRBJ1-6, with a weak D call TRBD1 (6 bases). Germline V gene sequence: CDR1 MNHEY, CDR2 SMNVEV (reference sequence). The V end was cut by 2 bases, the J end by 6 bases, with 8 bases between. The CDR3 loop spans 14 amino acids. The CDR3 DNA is TGTGCCAGCAGTTTACGGGGGGCTAATTCACCCCTCCACTTT. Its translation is CASSLRGANSPLHF.

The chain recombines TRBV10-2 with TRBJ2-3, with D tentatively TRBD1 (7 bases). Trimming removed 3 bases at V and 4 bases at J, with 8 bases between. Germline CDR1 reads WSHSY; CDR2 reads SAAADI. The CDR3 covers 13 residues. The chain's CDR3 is CASSDRGADTQYF. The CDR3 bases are TGCGCCAGCAGTGACAGGGGGGCAGATACGCAGTATTTT.

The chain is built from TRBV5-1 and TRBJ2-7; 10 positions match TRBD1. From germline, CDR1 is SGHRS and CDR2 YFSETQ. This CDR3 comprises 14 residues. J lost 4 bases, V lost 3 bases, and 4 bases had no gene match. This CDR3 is CASSSGTGDYEQYF. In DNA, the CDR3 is TGCGCCAGCAGCTCGGGGACAGGGGATTACGAGCAGTACTTC.

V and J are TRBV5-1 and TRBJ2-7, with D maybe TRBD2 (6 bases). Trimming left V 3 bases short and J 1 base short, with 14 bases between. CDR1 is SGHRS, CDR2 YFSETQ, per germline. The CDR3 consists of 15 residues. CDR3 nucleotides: TGCGCCAGCAGCTCGGACCGCGGGGCTTCCTACGAGCAGTACTTC. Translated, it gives CASSSDRGASYEQYF.

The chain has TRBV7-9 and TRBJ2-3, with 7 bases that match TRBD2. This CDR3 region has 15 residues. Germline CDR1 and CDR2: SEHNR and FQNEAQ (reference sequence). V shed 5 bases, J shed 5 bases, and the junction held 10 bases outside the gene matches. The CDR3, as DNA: TGTGCCAGCAGCGCCTGGACTAGTGAACGAGATACGCAGTATTTT. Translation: CASSAWTSERDTQYF.

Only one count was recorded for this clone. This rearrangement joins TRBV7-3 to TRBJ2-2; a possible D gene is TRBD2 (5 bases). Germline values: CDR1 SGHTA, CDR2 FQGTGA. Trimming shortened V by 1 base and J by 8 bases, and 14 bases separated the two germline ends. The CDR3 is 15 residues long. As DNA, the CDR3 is TGTGCCAGCAGCTTAATCGGAGGCCATTCAGGGGAGCTGTTTTTT. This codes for CASSLIGGHSGELFF.

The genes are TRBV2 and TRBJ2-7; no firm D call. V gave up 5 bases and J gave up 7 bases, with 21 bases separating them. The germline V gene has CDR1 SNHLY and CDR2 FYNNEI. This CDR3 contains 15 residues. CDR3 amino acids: CASSSQPSAPLEQYF. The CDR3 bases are TGTGCCAGCAGTTCACAGCCTTCTGCCCCCCTAGAGCAGTACTTC.

The CDR3 here is CSAGAGVFYTF. CDR3 coding DNA: TGCAGTGCTGGGGCGGGAGTTTTCTACACCTTC. J is TRBJ1-2 and V is TRBV20-1; tentative D call: TRBD1 (5 bases). Per the germline V gene, CDR1 is DFQATT and CDR2 is SNEGSKA (reference sequence). Trimming left V 5 bases short and J 10 bases short, with 14 bases between. The CDR3 runs 11 residues.